This TCR beta chain is from a study of blood T cell repertoires in COVID-19. This CDR3 spans 17 amino acids. CDR1 and CDR2 from the germline V gene are SGDLS and YYNGEE. The junction had 16 bases not matched to a gene; V was cut back by 4 bases and J by 4 bases. This clone was detected a few times. Recovered participants had two consecutive negative NP/OP PCR tests, healthcare professional clearance, or symptom resolution. The repertoire was sequenced with immunoSEQ multiplex PCR; TCRdb's copy has only in-frame clones and lacks some. There are roughly 300,000 clones in the sample; 86% occur only once, and 10% lies in the top ten.

The chain carries TRBV9 and TRBJ2-7; 8 positions agree with TRBD2. The material sequenced was PBMCs or T cells enriched from blood (not recorded which). This clonotype originated in a woman aged 18-29 years who had recovered from COVID-19. For the CDR3, the DNA is TGTGCCAGCAGCCCCGGGGGGCCCAGCGGGGGTTCTTACGAGCAGTACTTC. Translation gives CASSPGGPSGGSYEQYF.